Given below is one T cell receptor beta chain in context. Isolation of PBMCs gave at least 7 million cells per sample. Together with a sample-barcoded 5' primer, a J-beta primer mix was included in a second PCR lasting about 7 to 12 cycles. Individual samples furnished no less than 2.5 million CDR3-containing paired-end reads apiece. Via MiXCR, TCRdb re-called the 5' RACE reads, giving one row per CDR3 protein. The repertoire has 1,500,000 or so distinct CDR3 sequences, around 59% of them found once; the top ten carry over 5%. Germline V gene sequence: CDR1 MNHEY, CDR2 SMNVEV (reference sequence). With 3 bases removed from V and 6 bases from J, the gap between germline ends came to 15 bases. This CDR3 has 15 residues. The data are from a study of blood T cells in healthy people across ages.

The source is a man aged 18 to 29 in good health. J is TRBJ1-5 and V is TRBV27; D possibly corresponds to TRBD1 (6 bases). Sequenced: blood. The DNA of the CDR3 is TGTGCCAGCAGTTTGGGAGGGGGTCCACGTCAGCCCCAGCATTTT. Translation gives CASSLGGGPRQPQHF.